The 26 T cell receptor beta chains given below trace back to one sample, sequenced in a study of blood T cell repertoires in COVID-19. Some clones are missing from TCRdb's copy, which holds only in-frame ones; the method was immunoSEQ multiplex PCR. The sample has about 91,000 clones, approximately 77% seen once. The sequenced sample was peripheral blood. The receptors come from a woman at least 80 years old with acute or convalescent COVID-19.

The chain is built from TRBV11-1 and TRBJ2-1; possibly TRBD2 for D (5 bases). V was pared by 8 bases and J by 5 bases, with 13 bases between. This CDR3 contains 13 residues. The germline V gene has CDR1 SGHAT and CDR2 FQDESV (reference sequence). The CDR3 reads CASGLIAHNEQFF. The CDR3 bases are TGTGCCAGCGGGCTCATAGCGCACAATGAGCAGTTCTTC.

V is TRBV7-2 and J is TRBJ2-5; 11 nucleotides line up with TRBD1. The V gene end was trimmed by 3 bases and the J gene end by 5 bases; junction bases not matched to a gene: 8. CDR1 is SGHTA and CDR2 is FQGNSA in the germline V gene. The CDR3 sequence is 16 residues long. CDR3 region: CASSLRGQGGMETQYF. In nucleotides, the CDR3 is TGTGCCAGCAGCTTGCGGGGACAGGGGGGCATGGAGACCCAGTACTTC.

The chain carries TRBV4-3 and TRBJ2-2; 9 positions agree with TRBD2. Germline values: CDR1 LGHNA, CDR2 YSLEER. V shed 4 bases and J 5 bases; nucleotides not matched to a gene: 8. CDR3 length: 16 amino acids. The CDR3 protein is CASSPLQREVTGELFF. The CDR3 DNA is TGCGCCAGCAGCCCCCTCCAGCGGGAGGTTACCGGGGAGCTGTTTTTT.

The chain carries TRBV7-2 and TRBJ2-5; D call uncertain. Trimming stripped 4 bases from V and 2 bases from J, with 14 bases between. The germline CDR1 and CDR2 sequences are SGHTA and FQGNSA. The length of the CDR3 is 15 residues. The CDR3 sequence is CASSSTFGAQETQYF. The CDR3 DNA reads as TGTGCCAGCAGCTCGACCTTTGGAGCGCAAGAGACCCAGTACTTC.

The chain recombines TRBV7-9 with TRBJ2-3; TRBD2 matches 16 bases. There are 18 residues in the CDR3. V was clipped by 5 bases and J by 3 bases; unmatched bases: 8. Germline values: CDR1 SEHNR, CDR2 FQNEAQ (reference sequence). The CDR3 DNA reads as TGTGCCAGCAGCCTGGGACTAGCGGGGGGGCTTGGAACAGATACGCAGTATTTT. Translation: CASSLGLAGGLGTDTQYF.

The CDR3 is CASSFGLAGYNEQFF. The CDR3 coding sequence is TGTGCCAGCAGCTTTGGACTAGCGGGATACAATGAGCAGTTCTTC. V and J are TRBV3-1 (or the pseudogene TRBV3-2) and TRBJ2-1, with TRBD2 matching 12 bases. Germline lookup yields CDR1 LGHDT and CDR2 YNNKEL (reference sequence). The CDR3 loop spans 15 amino acids. V trimming: 5 bases; J trimming: 4 bases; junction bases outside the gene matches: 3.

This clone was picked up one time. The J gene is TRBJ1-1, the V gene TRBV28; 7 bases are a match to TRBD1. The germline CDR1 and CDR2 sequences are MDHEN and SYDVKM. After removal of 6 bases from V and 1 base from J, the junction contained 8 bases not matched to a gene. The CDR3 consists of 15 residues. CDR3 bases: TGTGCCAGCAGCGCACCCGGGACAGCGAACACTGAAGCTTTCTTT. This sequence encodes CASSAPGTANTEAFF.

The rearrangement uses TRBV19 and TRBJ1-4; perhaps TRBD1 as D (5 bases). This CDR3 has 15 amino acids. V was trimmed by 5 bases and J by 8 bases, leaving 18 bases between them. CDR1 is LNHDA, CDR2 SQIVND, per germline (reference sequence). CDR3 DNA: TGTGCCAGTAGTCGTGCTCAGGGTTATTGGGAAAAACTGTTTTTT. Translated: CASSRAQGYWEKLFF.

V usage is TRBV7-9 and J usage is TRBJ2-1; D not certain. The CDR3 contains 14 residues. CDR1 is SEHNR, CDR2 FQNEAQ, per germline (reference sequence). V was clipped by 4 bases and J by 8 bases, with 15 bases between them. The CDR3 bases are TGTGCCAGCAGCTACGCCCCTCAAGCCGATGAGCAGTTCTTC. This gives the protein CASSYAPQADEQFF. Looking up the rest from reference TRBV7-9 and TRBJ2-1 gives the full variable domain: DTGVSQNPRHKITKRGQNVTFRCDPISEHNRLYWYRQTLGQGPEFLTYFQNEAQLEKSRLLSDRFSAERPKGSFSTLEIQRTEQGDSAMYLCASSYAPQADEQFFGPGTRLTVL.

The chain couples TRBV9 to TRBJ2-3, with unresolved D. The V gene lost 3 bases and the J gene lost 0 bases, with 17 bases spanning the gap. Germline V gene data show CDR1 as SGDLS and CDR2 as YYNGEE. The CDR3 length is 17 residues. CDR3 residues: CASSGQFGSLSTDTQYF. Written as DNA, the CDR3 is TGTGCCAGCAGCGGCCAGTTTGGTTCCCTTAGCACAGATACGCAGTATTTT.

The CDR3 loop is CASSLLVAGAGEQFF. The DNA for the CDR3 is TGTGCCAGCAGCTTGTTGGTAGCGGGAGCTGGTGAGCAGTTCTTC. The gene calls are TRBV5-8 and TRBJ2-1; 9 bases agree with TRBD2. The CDR3 is 15 residues long. The germline CDR1 and CDR2 sequences are SGHTS and YDEGEE. V trimming: 1 base; J trimming: 9 bases; junction bases outside the gene matches: 8.

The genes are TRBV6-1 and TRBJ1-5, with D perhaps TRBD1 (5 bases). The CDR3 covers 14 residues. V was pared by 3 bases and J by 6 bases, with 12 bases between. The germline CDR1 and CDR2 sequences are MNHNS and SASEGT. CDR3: CASSDLGVSQPQHF. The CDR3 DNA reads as TGTGCCAGCAGTGATCTAGGGGTTAGTCAGCCCCAGCATTTT.

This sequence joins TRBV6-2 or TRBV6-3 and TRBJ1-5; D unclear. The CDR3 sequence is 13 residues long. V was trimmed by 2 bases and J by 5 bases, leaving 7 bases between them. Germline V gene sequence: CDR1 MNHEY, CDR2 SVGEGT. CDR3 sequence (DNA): TGTGCCAGCAGTTACGACACGTATCAGCCCCAGCATTTT. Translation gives CASSYDTYQPQHF.

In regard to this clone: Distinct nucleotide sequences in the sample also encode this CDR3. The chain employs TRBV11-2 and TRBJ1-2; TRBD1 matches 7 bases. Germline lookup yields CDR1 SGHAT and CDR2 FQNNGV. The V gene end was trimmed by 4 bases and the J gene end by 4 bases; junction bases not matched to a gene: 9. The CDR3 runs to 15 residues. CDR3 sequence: CASSSRQGLSYGYTF. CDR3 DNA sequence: TGTGCCAGCAGCTCCCGACAGGGCTTGAGCTATGGCTACACCTTC.

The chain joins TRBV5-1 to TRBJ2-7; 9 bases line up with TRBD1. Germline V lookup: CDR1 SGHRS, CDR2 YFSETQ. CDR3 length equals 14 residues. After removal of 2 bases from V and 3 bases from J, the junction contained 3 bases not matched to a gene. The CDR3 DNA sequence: TGCGCCAGCAGCTTAGGGACAGGGATCTACGAGCAGTACTTC. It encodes CASSLGTGIYEQYF.

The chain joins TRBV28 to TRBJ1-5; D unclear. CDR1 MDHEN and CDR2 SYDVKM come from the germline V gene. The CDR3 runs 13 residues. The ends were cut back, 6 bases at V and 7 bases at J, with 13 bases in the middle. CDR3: CASREGPHQPQHF. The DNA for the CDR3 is TGTGCCAGCAGGGAGGGTCCCCACCAGCCCCAGCATTTT.

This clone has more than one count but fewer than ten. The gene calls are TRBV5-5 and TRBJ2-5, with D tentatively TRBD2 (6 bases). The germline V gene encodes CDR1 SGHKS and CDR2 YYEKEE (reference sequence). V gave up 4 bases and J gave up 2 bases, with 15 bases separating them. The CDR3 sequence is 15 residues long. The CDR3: CASSNPGASQETQYF. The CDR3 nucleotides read TGTGCCAGCAGCAATCCGGGAGCCAGTCAAGAGACCCAGTACTTC.

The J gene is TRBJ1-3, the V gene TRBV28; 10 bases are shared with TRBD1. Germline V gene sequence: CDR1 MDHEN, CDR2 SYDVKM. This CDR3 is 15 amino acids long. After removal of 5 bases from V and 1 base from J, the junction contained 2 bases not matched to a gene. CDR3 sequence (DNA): TGTGCCAGCAGTGGGACAGGGGAGTCTGGAAACACCATATATTTT. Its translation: CASSGTGESGNTIYF.

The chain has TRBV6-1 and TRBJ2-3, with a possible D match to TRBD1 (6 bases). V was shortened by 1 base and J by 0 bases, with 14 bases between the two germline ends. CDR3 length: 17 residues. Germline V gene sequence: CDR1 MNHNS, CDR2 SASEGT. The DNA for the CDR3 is TGTGCCAGCAGTGAAGGTTCGGACAGACTTAGCACAGATACGCAGTATTTT. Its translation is CASSEGSDRLSTDTQYF.

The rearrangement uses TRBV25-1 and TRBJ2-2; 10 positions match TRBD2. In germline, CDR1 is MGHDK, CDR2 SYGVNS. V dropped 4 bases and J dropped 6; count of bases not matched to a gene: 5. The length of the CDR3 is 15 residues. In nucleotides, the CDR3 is TGTGCCAGCAGTGCCCCTAGCGGGAGTTCCGGGGAGCTGTTTTTT. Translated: CASSAPSGSSGELFF. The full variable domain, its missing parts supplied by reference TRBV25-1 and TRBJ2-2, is EADIYQTPRYLVIGTGKKITLECSQTMGHDKMYWYQQDPGMELHLIHYSYGVNSTEKGDLSSESTVSRIRTEHFPLTLESARPSHTSQYLCASSAPSGSSGELFFGEGSRLTVL.

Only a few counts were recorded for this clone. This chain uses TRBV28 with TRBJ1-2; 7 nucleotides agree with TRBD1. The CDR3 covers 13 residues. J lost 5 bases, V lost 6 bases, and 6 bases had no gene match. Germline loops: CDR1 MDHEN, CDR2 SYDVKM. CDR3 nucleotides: TGTGCCAGCAGAACAGGGGCTTTATATGGCTACACCTTC. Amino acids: CASRTGALYGYTF.

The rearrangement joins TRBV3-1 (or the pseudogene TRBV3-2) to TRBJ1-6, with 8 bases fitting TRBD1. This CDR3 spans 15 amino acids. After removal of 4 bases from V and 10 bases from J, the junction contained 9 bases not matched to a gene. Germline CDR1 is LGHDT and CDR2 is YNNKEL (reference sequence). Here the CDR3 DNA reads TGTGCCAGCAGCCTCCGCGGACAGGGTCGATCACCCCTCCACTTT. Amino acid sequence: CASSLRGQGRSPLHF.

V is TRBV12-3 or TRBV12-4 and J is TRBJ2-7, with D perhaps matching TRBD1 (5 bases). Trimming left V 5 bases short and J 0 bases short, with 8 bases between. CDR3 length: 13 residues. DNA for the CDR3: TGTGCCAGCAGTCTGGACAACTCCTACGAGCAGTACTTC. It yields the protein CASSLDNSYEQYF.

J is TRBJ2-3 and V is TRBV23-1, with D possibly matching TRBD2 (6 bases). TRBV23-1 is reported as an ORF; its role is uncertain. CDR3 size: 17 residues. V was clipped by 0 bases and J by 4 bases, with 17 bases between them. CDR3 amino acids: CASSQSRGCGKADTQYF. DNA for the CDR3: TGCGCCAGCAGTCAATCACGTGGGTGCGGGAAAGCAGATACGCAGTATTTT.

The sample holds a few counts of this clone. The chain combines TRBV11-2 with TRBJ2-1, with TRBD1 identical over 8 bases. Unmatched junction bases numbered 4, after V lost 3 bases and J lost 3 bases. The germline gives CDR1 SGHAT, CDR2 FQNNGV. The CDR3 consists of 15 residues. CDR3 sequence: CASSFRTGLYNEQFF. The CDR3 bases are TGTGCCAGCAGCTTTAGGACAGGGCTCTACAATGAGCAGTTCTTC.

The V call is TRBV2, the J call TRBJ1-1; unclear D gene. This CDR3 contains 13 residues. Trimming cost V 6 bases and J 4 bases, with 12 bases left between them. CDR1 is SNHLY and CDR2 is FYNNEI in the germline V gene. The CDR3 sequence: CASSPEMRTEAFF. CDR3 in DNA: TGTGCCAGCAGCCCGGAGATGCGCACTGAAGCTTTCTTT.